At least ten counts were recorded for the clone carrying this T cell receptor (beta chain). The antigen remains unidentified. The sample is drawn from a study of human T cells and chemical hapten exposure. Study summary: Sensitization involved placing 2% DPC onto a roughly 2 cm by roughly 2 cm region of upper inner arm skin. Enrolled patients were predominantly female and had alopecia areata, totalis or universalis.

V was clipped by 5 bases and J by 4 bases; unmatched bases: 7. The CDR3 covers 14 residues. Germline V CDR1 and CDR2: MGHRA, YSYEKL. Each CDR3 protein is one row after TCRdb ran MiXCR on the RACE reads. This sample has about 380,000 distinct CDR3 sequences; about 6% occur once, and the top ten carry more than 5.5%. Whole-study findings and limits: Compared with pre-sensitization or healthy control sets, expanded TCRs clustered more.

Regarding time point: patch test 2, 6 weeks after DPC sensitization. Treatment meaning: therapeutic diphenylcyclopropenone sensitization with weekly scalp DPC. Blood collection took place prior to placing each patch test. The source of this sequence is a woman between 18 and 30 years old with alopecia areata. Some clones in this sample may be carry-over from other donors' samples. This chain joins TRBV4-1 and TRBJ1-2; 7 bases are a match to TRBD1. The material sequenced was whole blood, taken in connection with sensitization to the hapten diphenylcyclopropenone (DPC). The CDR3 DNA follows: TGCGCCAGCAGCTCGGCCGGGACAGTCTATGGCTACACCTTC. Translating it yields CASSSAGTVYGYTF.